These T cell receptor beta chains were read from a single sample in a study of OX40 agonist ivuxolimab in advanced cancers. TCRdb's copy holds only in-frame clones and misses some; the assay was immunoSEQ multiplex PCR. Here the sample spans 55,000 to 70,000 clones, about 83% being singletons. The sequences come from CD4+ or CD8+ T cells sorted from blood, collected in a trial of the OX40 agonist ivuxolimab. These receptors came from an adult with an advanced solid tumor such as melanoma, head and neck, liver or kidney cancer. The CDR3 runs from the conserved cysteine through the conserved F or W. Each record gives: D gene, V gene, CDR3 length, clone size, J gene, CDR3 protein, CDR3 DNA. D genes are given only for firm matches. Rows may omit the clone size; those that give it use once, few, many or a size class.

d_call: .
v_call: TRBV4-3
cdr3_length: 15
clone_size: .
j_call: TRBJ2-6
cdr3_aa: CASSQGFSGANVLTF
cdr3_nt: TGCGCCAGCAGCCAAGGCTTCTCTGGGGCCAACGTCCTGACTTTC

d_call: .
v_call: TRBV19
cdr3_length: 13
clone_size: few
j_call: TRBJ2-3
cdr3_aa: CASSIGGTDTQYF
cdr3_nt: TGTGCCAGTAGTATCGGAGGTACAGATACGCAGTATTTT

d_call: .
v_call: TRBV29-1
cdr3_length: 13
clone_size: .
j_call: TRBJ2-7
cdr3_aa: CSVLGPHSYEQYF
cdr3_nt: TGCAGCGTCCTAGGACCCCACTCCTACGAGCAGTACTTC

d_call: TRBD1
v_call: TRBV28
cdr3_length: 14
clone_size: .
j_call: TRBJ1-1
cdr3_aa: CASRTGTMNTEAFF
cdr3_nt: TGTGCCAGCAGGACAGGGACAATGAACACTGAAGCTTTCTTT

d_call: .
v_call: TRBV6-1
cdr3_length: 13
clone_size: .
j_call: TRBJ2-7
cdr3_aa: CASRTPGTYEQYF
cdr3_nt: TGTGCCAGCAGGACGCCCGGGACCTACGAGCAGTACTTC

d_call: TRBD2
v_call: TRBV11-3
cdr3_length: 16
clone_size: few
j_call: TRBJ2-3
cdr3_aa: CASSLVAGGPKDTQYF
cdr3_nt: TGTGCCAGCAGCTTAGTAGCGGGGGGGCCCAAAGATACGCAGTATTTT

d_call: .
v_call: TRBV6-1
cdr3_length: 11
clone_size: .
j_call: TRBJ1-2
cdr3_aa: CASRGDYGYTF
cdr3_nt: TGTGCCAGCAGGGGCGACTATGGCTACACCTTC

d_call: .
v_call: TRBV5-1
cdr3_length: 13
clone_size: once
j_call: TRBJ1-1
cdr3_aa: CASSLKGNTEAFF
cdr3_nt: TGCGCCAGCAGCTTGAAGGGGAACACTGAAGCTTTCTTT

d_call: .
v_call: TRBV5-4
cdr3_length: 14
clone_size: .
j_call: TRBJ2-7
cdr3_aa: CASSPGFESYEQYF
cdr3_nt: TGTGCCAGCAGCCCCGGGTTCGAGTCCTACGAGCAGTACTTC

d_call: .
v_call: TRBV30
cdr3_length: 11
clone_size: .
j_call: TRBJ2-3
cdr3_aa: CAWSFTDTQYF
cdr3_nt: TGTGCCTGGAGTTTTACAGATACGCAGTATTTT

d_call: .
v_call: TRBV7-2
cdr3_length: 13
clone_size: .
j_call: TRBJ2-5
cdr3_aa: CASSLGRRETQYF
cdr3_nt: TGTGCCAGCAGCTTAGGGAGGAGGGAGACCCAGTACTTC

d_call: .
v_call: TRBV5-6
cdr3_length: 17
clone_size: .
j_call: TRBJ1-5
cdr3_aa: CASSSLDRKYSNQPQHF
cdr3_nt: TGTGCCAGCAGCTCACTAGACAGAAAGTATAGCAATCAGCCCCAGCATTTT

d_call: .
v_call: TRBV6-6
cdr3_length: 16
clone_size: .
j_call: TRBJ1-5
cdr3_aa: CASSYRGLGSNQPQHF
cdr3_nt: TGTGCCAGCAGTTATCGGGGGCTAGGTAGCAATCAGCCCCAGCATTTT

d_call: .
v_call: TRBV9
cdr3_length: 17
clone_size: .
j_call: TRBJ2-3
cdr3_aa: CASSAPSESSGTDTQYF
cdr3_nt: TGTGCCAGCAGCGCCCCGTCCGAGTCTAGCGGCACAGATACGCAGTATTTT

d_call: TRBD2
v_call: TRBV19
cdr3_length: 15
clone_size: once
j_call: TRBJ2-7
cdr3_aa: CASKRAAGGSYEQYF
cdr3_nt: TGTGCCAGTAAACGGGCGGCGGGGGGGTCCTACGAGCAGTACTTC

d_call: .
v_call: TRBV4-3
cdr3_length: 15
clone_size: once
j_call: TRBJ2-3
cdr3_aa: CASSLRGSGGDTQYF
cdr3_nt: TGCGCCAGCAGCCTCCGGGGTTCCGGGGGAGATACGCAGTATTTT

d_call: TRBD2
v_call: TRBV30
cdr3_length: 16
clone_size: .
j_call: TRBJ2-3
cdr3_aa: CAWSVGLAGRTDTQYF
cdr3_nt: TGTGCCTGGAGTGTAGGGCTAGCGGGGCGCACAGATACGCAGTATTTT

d_call: .
v_call: TRBV6-9
cdr3_length: 9
clone_size: .
j_call: TRBJ2-1
cdr3_aa: CPTPNEQFF
cdr3_nt: TGTCCAACGCCGAATGAGCAGTTCTTC

d_call: .
v_call: TRBV10-1
cdr3_length: 14
clone_size: .
j_call: TRBJ1-6
cdr3_aa: CARRQVKYASPLHF
cdr3_nt: TGCGCCAGAAGACAGGTTAAGTACGCTTCACCCCTCCACTTT

d_call: .
v_call: TRBV4-3
cdr3_length: 12
clone_size: .
j_call: TRBJ1-6
cdr3_aa: CASSHQNSPLHF
cdr3_nt: TGCGCCAGCAGCCATCAGAATTCACCCCTCCACTTT

d_call: .
v_call: TRBV2
cdr3_length: 13
clone_size: .
j_call: TRBJ1-1
cdr3_aa: CASSDRDIAEAFF
cdr3_nt: TGTGCCAGCAGCGATAGGGACATCGCTGAAGCTTTCTTT

d_call: TRBD2
v_call: TRBV18
cdr3_length: 14
clone_size: once
j_call: TRBJ2-7
cdr3_aa: CASSPPGLAKEQYF
cdr3_nt: TGTGCCAGCTCACCTCCGGGACTAGCTAAGGAGCAGTACTTC

d_call: .
v_call: TRBV9
cdr3_length: 15
clone_size: .
j_call: TRBJ1-5
cdr3_aa: CASSVSGALNQPQHF
cdr3_nt: TGTGCCAGCAGCGTGTCGGGGGCCCTGAATCAGCCCCAGCATTTT

d_call: .
v_call: TRBV14
cdr3_length: 15
clone_size: .
j_call: TRBJ1-2
cdr3_aa: CASSQLGRNTYGYTF
cdr3_nt: TGTGCCAGCAGCCAATTAGGGCGGAACACATATGGCTACACCTTC

d_call: .
v_call: TRBV30
cdr3_length: 14
clone_size: few
j_call: TRBJ2-3
cdr3_aa: CAWVGGLGTDTQYF
cdr3_nt: TGTGCCTGGGTGGGGGGTCTGGGCACAGATACGCAGTATTTT

d_call: .
v_call: TRBV5-8
cdr3_length: 11
clone_size: .
j_call: TRBJ2-7
cdr3_aa: CASVANYEQYF
cdr3_nt: TGTGCCAGTGTAGCGAACTACGAGCAGTACTTC

d_call: .
v_call: TRBV11-3
cdr3_length: 13
clone_size: .
j_call: TRBJ1-1
cdr3_aa: CASSLSVDTEAFF
cdr3_nt: TGTGCCAGCAGCTTAAGTGTGGACACTGAAGCTTTCTTT